This TCR beta chain was profiled in a study of blood T cell repertoires in COVID-19 (dated by TCRdb to the early 2020s). Turning to the overall study: Samples covering the acute and convalescent phases of COVID-19 were provided by collaborators in the United States, Italy and Spain. HLA class I and class II types, where available, came from metadata supplied by the sample provider rather than from assay-based typing. The prospective study material was composed of cDNA or gDNA derived from T cells, B-cell-depleted T cells, or PBMCs. A freely available public database, intended as a resource for researchers studying the immune response to SARS-CoV-2, is where the repertoires were released. The samples were drawn from two sources: the first 160 participants of the ongoing ImmuneRACE study, and fewer than 1,500 subjects contributed by 6 global collaborators. The dataset comprised deeply sampled blood TCRbeta repertoires from subjects exposed to, actively infected with, or recovered from COVID-19. Nearly every sample came with metadata listing a de-identified subject ID, COVID-19 status, age in years and sex.

The CDR3, from cysteine to phenylalanine, totals 13 residues. The entry retains the CDR3 DNA only, 39 bases that are in frame from base 1. Trimming at the junction amounts to 3 bases on V and 8 bases on J, and the germline ends lie 13 bases apart. CDR1 is given as SGHAT and CDR2 as FQNNGV, both from the germline V gene. The immunoSEQ Assay, a bias-controlled multiplex PCR, was used to amplify TCRbeta CDR3 regions from genomic DNA. The original methods were these. Within the assay, amplification of reference gene primers was used to estimate how many nucleated cells each sample contained. To quantify the absolute abundance of each unique TCRbeta CDR3 rearrangement, sequence reads were collapsed and filtered. For each sample, productive Simpson clonality was calculated as the square root of Simpson's diversity index over productive rearrangements. TCRdb's version of the immuneACCESS table is confined to in-frame rearrangements and falls short of the full clone set. An unresolved V gene accounts for under half of the shortfall where checked; the remainder is of unknown origin. The V and J calls and clone size were taken over from that table, and D and trimming were inferred from the DNA. The sample profile shows a few hundred thousand clones; 75% to 85% of them were found once. The ten biggest clones cover 7.5% to 10% of the sample.

General study outcomes and caveats: The amount of clinical and demographic metadata varied by source and participant and was provided uncurated.

Participants in the prospective study were enrolled through a virtual design, were aged roughly 18 to 100 years, and lived in fewer than 30 United States geographic areas. In the prospective study, cohorts were assigned on the basis of participant-reported clinical history obtained from a screening survey and a study questionnaire. Recovered participants in ImmuneRACE Cohort 3 were defined as having two consecutive negative NP/OP PCR tests, clearance from a healthcare professional, or resolution of symptoms. Mobile phlebotomists in the prospective study collected whole blood, serum and a nasopharyngeal or oropharyngeal swab from every participant. Over an approximately 2-month period, participants in the prospective study had the option of providing additional blood draws and questionnaires. Before DNA extraction, blood samples from the prospective study were shipped at room temperature or frozen.

As to this clone: Its antigen is unknown. Nothing much larger sits one base from this clone, and base qualities are not available.

This receptor chain uses TRBV11-2 and TRBJ1-2; TRBD1 is a possible D gene, resting on 5 matching bases. The source is a man aged 35 to 55 who had recovered from COVID-19. The sequenced material came from PBMCs or T cells enriched from blood (not recorded which). The nucleotide sequence reads TGTGCCAGCAGCTTTAATCGGGGGAAAGGCTACACCTTC. The encoded protein is CASSFNRGKGYTF.